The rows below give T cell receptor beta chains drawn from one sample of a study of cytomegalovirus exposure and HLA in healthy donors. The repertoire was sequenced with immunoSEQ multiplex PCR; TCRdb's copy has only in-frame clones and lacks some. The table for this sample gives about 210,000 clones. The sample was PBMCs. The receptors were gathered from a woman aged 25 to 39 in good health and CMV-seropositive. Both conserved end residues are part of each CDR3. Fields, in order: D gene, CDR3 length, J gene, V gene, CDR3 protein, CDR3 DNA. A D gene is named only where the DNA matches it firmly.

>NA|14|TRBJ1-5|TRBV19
CASSARGGNQPQHF
TGTGCCAGTAGTGCCAGGGGCGGCAATCAGCCCCAGCATTTT
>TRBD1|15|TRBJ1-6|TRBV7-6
CASSFSGQADPPLHF
TGTGCCAGCAGCTTTTCCGGACAGGCGGATCCACCCCTCCACTTT
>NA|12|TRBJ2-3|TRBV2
CASGSYRDTQYF
TGTGCCAGCGGTAGCTATAGGGATACGCAGTATTTT
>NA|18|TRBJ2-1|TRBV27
CASSMRLRSSVSYNEQFF
TGTGCCAGCAGTATGCGTCTCCGAAGCAGCGTCTCCTACAATGAGCAGTTCTTC
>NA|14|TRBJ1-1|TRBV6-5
CASSYSEGNTEAFF
TGTGCCAGCAGTTACTCTGAGGGGAACACTGAAGCTTTCTTT
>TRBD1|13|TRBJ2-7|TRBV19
CASSRDRGYEQYF
TGTGCCAGTAGCCGGGACAGGGGCTACGAGCAGTACTTC
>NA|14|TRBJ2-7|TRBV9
CASGRTGGLYEQYF
TGTGCCAGCGGGAGGACAGGTGGGTTATACGAGCAGTACTTC
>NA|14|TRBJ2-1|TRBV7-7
CASSLGGSYNEQFF
TGTGCCAGCAGCTTAGGAGGCTCCTACAATGAGCAGTTCTTC
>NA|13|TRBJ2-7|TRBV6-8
CASAVRLSYEQYF
TGTGCCAGCGCGGTGCGGCTCTCCTACGAGCAGTACTTC
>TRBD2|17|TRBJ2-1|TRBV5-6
CASSLDPGLAGTGEQFF
TGTGCCAGCAGCTTGGACCCGGGACTAGCGGGAACTGGGGAGCAGTTCTTC
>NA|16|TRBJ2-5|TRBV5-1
CASSPETGQGGETQYF
TGCGCCAGCAGCCCGGAAACTGGGCAGGGAGGCGAGACCCAGTACTTC
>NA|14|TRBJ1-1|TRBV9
CASSAQSLGTEAFF
TGTGCCAGCAGCGCCCAGTCCCTAGGCACTGAAGCTTTCTTT
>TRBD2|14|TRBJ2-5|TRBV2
CASRTGGVGETQYF
TGTGCCAGCAGGACCGGGGGGGTGGGCGAGACCCAGTACTTC
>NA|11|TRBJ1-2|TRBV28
CASRNSYGYTF
TGTGCCAGCAGGAACAGCTATGGCTACACCTTC
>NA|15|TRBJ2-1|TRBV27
CASSLPETRIHEQFF
TGTGCCAGCAGTTTGCCTGAGACTAGAATTCATGAGCAGTTCTTC
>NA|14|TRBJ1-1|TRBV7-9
CASSLGDMGTEAFF
TGTGCCAGCAGCTTGGGGGACATGGGGACTGAAGCTTTCTTT
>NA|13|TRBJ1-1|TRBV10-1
CASSESGNPQAFF
TGCGCCAGCAGTGAATCAGGGAATCCCCAAGCTTTCTTT
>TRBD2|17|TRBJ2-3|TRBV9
CASSGTTAGGPSDTQYF
TGTGCCAGCAGCGGGACTACAGCGGGGGGGCCCTCAGATACGCAGTATTTT
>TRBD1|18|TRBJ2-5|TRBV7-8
CASSLAGTGGAYQETQYF
TGTGCCAGCAGCTTAGCCGGGACAGGGGGCGCGTACCAAGAGACCCAGTACTTC
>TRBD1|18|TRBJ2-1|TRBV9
CASSTPRDRQVLNNEQFF
TGTGCCAGCAGCACACCCCGGGACAGGCAGGTCCTCAACAATGAGCAGTTCTTC
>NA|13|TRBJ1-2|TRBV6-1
CASGRGFQGGYTF
TGTGCCAGCGGGAGGGGGTTCCAAGGCGGCTACACCTTC
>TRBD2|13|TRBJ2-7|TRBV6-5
CASSPGTIYEQYF
TGTGCCAGCAGTCCCGGGACTATTTACGAGCAGTACTTC
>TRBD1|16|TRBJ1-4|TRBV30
CAWTAGQGTTNEKLFF
TGTGCCTGGACCGCCGGACAGGGGACAACTAATGAAAAACTGTTTTTT
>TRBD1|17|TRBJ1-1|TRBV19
CASSIGQGLSRDNEAFF
TGTGCCAGTAGTATAGGACAGGGTTTATCTCGGGACAATGAAGCTTTCTTT
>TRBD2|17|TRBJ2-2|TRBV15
CATSRRVSGSYTGELFF
TGTGCCACCAGCAGGAGAGTTAGCGGGAGTTACACCGGGGAGCTGTTTTTT
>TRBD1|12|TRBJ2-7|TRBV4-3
CASSQGTGSQHF
TGCGCCAGCAGCCAAGGGACAGGGTCACAGCACTTC
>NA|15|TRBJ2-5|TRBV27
CASSLRGGAGETQYF
TGTGCCAGCAGTTTACGAGGGGGGGCCGGAGAGACCCAGTACTTC
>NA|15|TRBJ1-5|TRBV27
CASSLYPGAAEAQHF
TGTGCCAGCAGTTTATATCCAGGGGCCGCCGAAGCCCAGCATTTT
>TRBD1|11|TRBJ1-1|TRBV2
CASHRGTEAFF
TGTGCCAGCCACAGGGGCACTGAAGCTTTCTTT
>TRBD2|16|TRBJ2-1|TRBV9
CASSVGGTSVGNEQFF
TGTGCCAGCAGCGTAGGAGGGACTAGTGTGGGCAATGAGCAGTTCTTC
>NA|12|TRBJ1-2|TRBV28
CASSTGKRGYTF
TGTGCCAGCAGTACAGGGAAAAGAGGCTACACCTTC
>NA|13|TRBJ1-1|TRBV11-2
CASSFGGSSRAFF
TGTGCCAGCAGCTTCGGGGGAAGTAGCCGGGCTTTCTTT
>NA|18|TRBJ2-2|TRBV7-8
CASSLGAGGARNTGELFF
TGTGCCAGCAGCTTAGGGGCTGGGGGGGCACGGAACACCGGGGAGCTGTTTTTT
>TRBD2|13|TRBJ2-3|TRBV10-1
CASSVGLHNTQYF
TGCGCCAGCAGTGTGGGACTACATAATACGCAGTATTTT
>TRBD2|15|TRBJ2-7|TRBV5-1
CASSLSGLAGTEQYF
TGCGCCAGCAGCTTGTCGGGACTAGCGGGAACCGAGCAGTACTTC
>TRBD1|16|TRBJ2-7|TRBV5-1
CASSAGTGFGRYEQYF
TGCGCCAGCAGCGCCGGGACAGGGTTCGGGAGGTACGAGCAGTACTTC
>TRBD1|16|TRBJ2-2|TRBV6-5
CASSYSIGGAIGELFF
TGTGCCAGCAGTTACTCGATAGGGGGCGCGATCGGGGAGCTGTTTTTT
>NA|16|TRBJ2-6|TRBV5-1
CASSESTSSGANVLTF
TGCGCCAGCAGCGAATCAACTAGCTCTGGGGCCAACGTCCTGACTTTC
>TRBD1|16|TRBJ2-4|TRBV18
CASSPRTGLAKNIQYF
TGTGCCAGCTCACCTCGGACAGGACTAGCCAAAAACATTCAGTACTTC
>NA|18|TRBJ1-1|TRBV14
CASSQGIPSRGYQGEAFF
TGTGCCAGCAGCCAAGGAATTCCCAGCCGGGGGTACCAGGGTGAAGCTTTCTTT
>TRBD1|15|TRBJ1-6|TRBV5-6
CASSTSDRHPSPLHF
TGTGCCAGCAGCACTTCGGACAGGCACCCTTCACCCCTCCACTTT
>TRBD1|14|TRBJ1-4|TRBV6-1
CASSIQGTNEKLFF
TGTGCCAGCAGCATACAGGGGACTAATGAAAAACTGTTTTTT
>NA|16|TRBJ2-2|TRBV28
CATENGGLSYTGELFF
TGTGCCACCGAAAATGGAGGACTCTCTTACACCGGGGAGCTGTTTTTT
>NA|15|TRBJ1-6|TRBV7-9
CASSFTRDTNSPLHF
TGTGCCAGCAGCTTTACCCGGGACACAAATTCACCCCTCCACTTT